This T cell receptor beta chain was sequenced in a study of blood T cell repertoires in COVID-19. Profiled with immunoSEQ multiplex PCR; TCRdb holds only in-frame clones, not every one. This sample yields around 260,000 clones, of which 91% are seen a single time; over 2% belongs to the top ten. Enrolled during active infection, Seattle patients were then followed longitudinally. Trimming took off 0 bases at V and 6 bases at J, with 15 bases between the two ends. Germline CDR1 is SGHKS and CDR2 is YYEKEE (reference sequence). This CDR3 has 16 residues. The sequencing input was peripheral blood. This clonotype was obtained from a woman aged 25 to 39 with COVID-19, enrolled during active disease. The V and J genes are TRBV5-5 and TRBJ1-4, with D possibly TRBD1 on 5 matching bases. The CDR3 reads CASSLGGGYGDEKLFF. In nucleotides, the CDR3 is TGTGCCAGCAGCTTGGGTGGGGGGTATGGCGATGAAAAACTGTTTTTT.